Reported below is one T cell receptor beta chain. The sample comes from a study of blood T cell repertoires in COVID-19. Background on the study: T cells, B-cell-depleted T cells, or PBMCs supplied cDNA or gDNA.

TCRdb's copy holds only in-frame clones and misses some; the assay was immunoSEQ multiplex PCR. The profile shows about 180,000 clones, around 83% of them singletons. The CDR3 consists of 12 residues. The V end was cut by 2 bases, the J end by 6 bases, with 8 bases between. CDR1 and CDR2 (germline): SGHRS, YFSETQ. Those enrolled in Seattle joined during active infection and were followed longitudinally afterward. This clonotype was sampled from a woman in her 70s with COVID-19, enrolled during active disease. The sample was peripheral blood. This rearrangement joins TRBV5-1 to TRBJ1-2, with D possibly matching TRBD1 (5 bases). The CDR3 nucleotides read TGCGCCAGCAGCTTTACGGGGGATGGCTACACCTTC. Translated: CASSFTGDGYTF. Drawing the rest from reference TRBV5-1 and TRBJ1-2, the complete variable domain is KAGVTQTPRYLIKTRGQQVTLSCSPISGHRSVSWYQQTPGQGLQFLFEYFSETQRNKGNFPGRFSGRQFSNSRSEMNVSTLELGDSALYLCASSFTGDGYTFGSGTRLTVV.